The rows below give T cell receptor beta chains drawn from one sample of a study of shared clonotypes between healthy human individuals. Data came from immunoSEQ multiplex PCR; TCRdb stores just in-frame clones and leaves some out. The sample contains some 240,000 clones, about 69% of which appear only once. Sequencing was done on a sample of memory CD4+ T cells sorted from blood. These receptors all stem from a man younger than 40 in good health. Each CDR3 is given with its conserved first and last residue.

v_gene: TRBV28; j_gene: TRBJ1-5; len: 13; CDR3aa: CASRDRDNQPQHF
v_gene: TRBV4-3; j_gene: TRBJ1-5; len: 17; CDR3aa: CASSQGPGTGLNQPQHF
v_gene: TRBV28; j_gene: TRBJ2-1; len: 16; CDR3aa: CASSSLGTGGYNEQFF
v_gene: TRBV11-2; j_gene: TRBJ2-7; len: 13; CDR3aa: CASSFPLGYEQYF
v_gene: TRBV27; j_gene: TRBJ1-5; len: 13; CDR3aa: CASSLDRNQPQHF
v_gene: TRBV11-1; j_gene: TRBJ2-3; len: 15; CDR3aa: CASSLRLGGADTQYF
v_gene: TRBV5-1; j_gene: TRBJ2-1; len: 16; CDR3aa: CASSLSLGSSYNEQFF
v_gene: TRBV7-8; j_gene: TRBJ2-7; len: 16; CDR3aa: CASSLESGGAGYEQYF
v_gene: TRBV6-1; j_gene: TRBJ2-7; len: 15; CDR3aa: CASSAGQPGPYEQYF
v_gene: TRBV29-1; j_gene: TRBJ2-4; len: 16; CDR3aa: CSVERFGGKAKNIQYF
v_gene: TRBV10-2; j_gene: TRBJ2-1; len: 16; CDR3aa: CASSESLAGTYNEQFF
v_gene: TRBV18; j_gene: TRBJ2-5; len: 15; CDR3aa: CASSPVSERQETQYF
v_gene: TRBV20-1; j_gene: TRBJ2-3; len: 11; CDR3aa: CSARSGPTQYF
v_gene: TRBV27; j_gene: TRBJ2-1; len: 16; CDR3aa: CASSFLAAYSYNEQFF
v_gene: TRBV7-6; j_gene: TRBJ2-5; len: 12; CDR3aa: CASSLSPETQYF
v_gene: TRBV30; j_gene: TRBJ2-1; len: 14; CDR3aa: CAWSVLAVYNEQFF
v_gene: TRBV11-2; j_gene: TRBJ2-5; len: 15; CDR3aa: CASSHQGHYQETQYF
v_gene: TRBV27; j_gene: TRBJ1-5; len: 13; CDR3aa: CASRGDSNQPQHF